The T cell receptor beta chain under discussion was sequenced for a study of cytomegalovirus exposure and HLA in healthy donors. CDR3 size: 12 residues. Per germline, CDR1 SNHLY and CDR2 FYNNEI. PCR amplification relied on 60 Vbeta primers (plus 13 Jbeta primers). Assay used: immunoSEQ multiplex PCR; TCRdb lists only in-frame clones, some missing. The repertoire consists of 150,000 or so clones, with about 83% occurring once and the leading ten covering less than 15%. Study-wide results and caveats: Three chains linked to CMV were shown in vitro to be specific for CMV antigens. Researchers counted roughly 150 TCR beta chains as cytomegalovirus-associated.

Turning to this clone: The antigen is undetermined.

The V and J genes are TRBV2 and TRBJ2-5; D may correspond to TRBD1 or TRBD2 (6 bases each). Near its end, the DNA agrees better with TRBJ2-7, so the J call may be wrong. Sequencing used PBMCs. The TCR originated in a man aged 40-55 years in good health and CMV-seropositive. CDR3 amino acids: CASSEGAYEQYF. The CDR3 DNA sequence: TGTGCCAGCTCGGAGGGGGCCTACGAGCAGTACTTC.